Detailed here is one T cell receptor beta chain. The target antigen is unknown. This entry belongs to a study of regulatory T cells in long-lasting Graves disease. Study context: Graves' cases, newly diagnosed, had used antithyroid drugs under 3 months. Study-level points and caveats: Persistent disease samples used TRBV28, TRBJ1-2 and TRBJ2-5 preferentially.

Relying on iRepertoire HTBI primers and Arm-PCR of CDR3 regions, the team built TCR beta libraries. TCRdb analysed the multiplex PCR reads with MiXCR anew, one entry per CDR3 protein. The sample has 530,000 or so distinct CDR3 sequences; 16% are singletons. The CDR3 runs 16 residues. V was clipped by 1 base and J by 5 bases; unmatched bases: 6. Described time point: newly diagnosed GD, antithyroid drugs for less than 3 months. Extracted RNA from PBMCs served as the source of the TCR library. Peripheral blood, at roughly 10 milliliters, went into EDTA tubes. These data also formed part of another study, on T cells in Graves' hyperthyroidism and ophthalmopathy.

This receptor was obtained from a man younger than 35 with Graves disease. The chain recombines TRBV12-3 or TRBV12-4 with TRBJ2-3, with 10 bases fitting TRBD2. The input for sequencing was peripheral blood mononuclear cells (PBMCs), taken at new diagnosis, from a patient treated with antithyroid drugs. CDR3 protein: CASSLVLAGGGDTQYF. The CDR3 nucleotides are TGTGCCAGCAGTTTAGTTTTAGCGGGAGGCGGAGATACGCAGTATTTT.